Listed here are 25 T cell receptor beta chains from one sample, sequenced in a study of radiotherapy plus CTLA-4 blockade in lung cancer. Clones were sequenced by immunoSEQ multiplex PCR, and TCRdb holds only the in-frame ones, with some missing. The data contain about 47,000 clones, approximately 76% of them singletons. The source material was peripheral blood, sampled from a patient treated with radiotherapy plus ipilimumab. Receptors were obtained from a human donor with non-small cell lung cancer who had stable disease on radiotherapy plus ipilimumab.

This clone was observed a few times. This rearrangement joins TRBV18 to TRBJ1-6, with 8 bases that match TRBD1. Germline CDR1 reads KGHSH; CDR2 reads LQKENI. This CDR3 comprises 15 residues. The junction had 11 bases not matched to a gene; V was cut back by 2 bases and J by 14 bases. The CDR3 nucleotides read TGTGCCAGCTCACCAGTCCCGGGACAGGTTCCAGCCCTCCACTTT. It is translated as CASSPVPGQVPALHF.

J is TRBJ2-1 and V is TRBV6-6; 9 bases are shared with TRBD2. With V trimmed by 6 bases and J by 1 base, 7 bases remained unmatched. Germline-derived CDR1 and CDR2 are MNHNY and SVGAGI (reference sequence). There are 16 residues in the CDR3. CDR3 sequence: CASSTPRGGSYNEQFF. In DNA form, the CDR3 reads TGTGCCAGCAGCACACCGCGGGGGGGTTCCTACAATGAGCAGTTCTTC.

The J gene is TRBJ1-3, the V gene TRBV9; tentatively, D is TRBD1 (6 bases). The germline V and J ends were trimmed by 0 bases and 1 base, with 11 bases remaining between them. This CDR3 spans 16 amino acids. CDR1 is SGDLS and CDR2 is YYNGEE in the germline V gene. CDR3: CASSVGGARSGNTIYF. CDR3 sequence (DNA): TGTGCCAGCAGCGTAGGGGGGGCAAGGTCTGGAAACACCATATATTTT.

The J gene is TRBJ2-7, the V gene TRBV5-4, with D unclear. CDR1 is SGHNT and CDR2 is YYREEE in the germline V gene (reference sequence). Trimming stripped 4 bases from V and 3 bases from J, with 5 bases between. CDR3 length equals 11 residues. This chain's CDR3 is CASSLHYEQYF. CDR3 nucleotides: TGTGCCAGCAGCCTGCACTACGAGCAGTACTTC. The variable domain in full, completed from reference TRBV5-4 and TRBJ2-7, reads ETGVTQSPTHLIKTRGQQVTLRCSSQSGHNTVSWYQQALGQGPQFIFQYYREEENGRGNFPPRFSGLQFPNYSSELNVNALELDDSALYLCASSLHYEQYFGPGTRLTVT.

The V gene is TRBV6-1, the J gene TRBJ1-3; 7 bases are a match to TRBD1. Germline CDR1 MNHNS, CDR2 SASEGT. The V and J ends lost 0 bases and 2 bases, in that order; junction bases with no gene match: 4. The CDR3 runs 16 residues. CDR3 nucleotides: TGTGCCAGCAGTGAAGCAGGGGGCGTCACTGGAAACACCATATATTTT. This encodes CASSEAGGVTGNTIYF.

This clone has just a few counts. Here the CDR3 DNA reads TGTGCCAGCAGTGAAGGAGGGGCATGGAGCTACGAGCAGTACTTC. It yields the protein CASSEGGAWSYEQYF. The chain recombines TRBV6-1 with TRBJ2-7, with D perhaps matching TRBD1 or TRBD2 (5 bases each). The CDR3 length is 15 residues. Trimming removed 1 base at V and 3 bases at J, with 13 bases between. CDR1 is MNHNS, CDR2 SASEGT, per germline.

The rearrangement uses TRBV11-1 and TRBJ1-4, with D perhaps matching TRBD1 (5 bases). V was clipped by 4 bases and J by 8 bases, with 8 bases between them. The CDR3 contains 12 residues. CDR1 and CDR2 (germline): SGHAT, FQDESV (reference sequence). The chain's CDR3 is CASSYRGEKLFF. The CDR3 DNA reads TGTGCCAGCAGCTACCGGGGCGAAAAACTGTTTTTT.

The V call is TRBV2, the J call TRBJ1-2; possibly TRBD1 for D (5 bases). Germline values: CDR1 SNHLY, CDR2 FYNNEI. The CDR3 is 13 amino acids. Trimming left V 2 bases short and J 6 bases short, with 10 bases between. CDR3 DNA: TGTGCCAGCAGTGAATTTGGGGACGATGGCTACACCTTC. Residues: CASSEFGDDGYTF. Together with reference TRBV2 and TRBJ1-2, the CDR3 gives the full variable domain: EPEVTQTPSHQVTQMGQEVILRCVPISNHLYFYWYRQILGQKVEFLVSFYNNEISEKSEIFDDQFSVERPDGSNFTLKIRSTKLEDSAMYFCASSEFGDDGYTFGSGTRLTVV.

The V gene is TRBV6-5, the J gene TRBJ1-1; D is unresolved. Trimming pared 2 bases from V and 4 bases from J, leaving 11 bases between. The CDR3 is 14 amino acids. Germline V gene lookup returns CDR1 MNHEY and CDR2 SVGAGI. The CDR3 DNA is TGTGCCAGCAGTTACGATATCGGGCTCACTGAAGCTTTCTTT. Encoded protein: CASSYDIGLTEAFF.

The chain uses TRBV30 and TRBJ1-5; no clear D gene. The V and J ends lost 3 bases and 5 bases respectively, with 11 bases between them. The CDR3 consists of 13 residues. Germline-derived CDR1 and CDR2 are GTSNPN and SVGIG (reference sequence). Here the CDR3 reads CAWSNGEDQPQHF. The CDR3 nucleotides are TGTGCCTGGAGCAACGGGGAGGATCAGCCCCAGCATTTT.

This clone was counted only a few times. This sequence joins TRBV2 and TRBJ2-3, with 9 bases that match TRBD1. V shed 6 bases, J shed 2 bases, and the junction held 3 bases outside the gene matches. Germline-derived CDR1 and CDR2 are SNHLY and FYNNEI. The CDR3 has 14 amino acids. The CDR3 bases are TGTGCCAGCAGGGGACAGGGCCCCACAGATACGCAGTATTTT. Amino acids: CASRGQGPTDTQYF.

V is TRBV5-4 and J is TRBJ2-3; D not certain. Deletions cut 3 bases from V and 3 bases from J, with 14 bases between. Germline V gene lookup returns CDR1 SGHNT and CDR2 YYREEE (reference sequence). The CDR3 has 15 amino acids. The CDR3 sequence is CASSSSTTTTDTQYF. In nucleotides, the CDR3 is TGTGCCAGCAGCTCTTCCACAACTACTACAGATACGCAGTATTTT.

Written as DNA, the CDR3 is TGTGCCAGCAGCCAGGGACAGATCACAGAAGCTTTCTTT. It specifies CASSQGQITEAFF. The J gene is TRBJ1-1, the V gene TRBV5-6; 7 bases are a match to TRBD1. From germline, CDR1 is SGHDT and CDR2 YYEEEE. J lost 8 bases, V lost 4 bases, and 8 bases had no gene match. This CDR3 is built from 13 residues.

The V and J genes are TRBV20-1 and TRBJ2-3; D is ambiguous. V was trimmed by 0 bases and J by 8 bases, leaving 3 bases between them. The germline CDR1 and CDR2 sequences are DFQATT and SNEGSKA (reference sequence). The CDR3 is 10 residues long. The chain's CDR3 is CSARDLTQYF. The CDR3 DNA reads TGCAGTGCTAGAGATCTTACGCAGTATTTT.

Concerning this clone: A read error may produce the germline difference seen at one junction end. V is TRBV15 and J is TRBJ1-1; D perhaps matches TRBD1 (5 bases). CDR1 is LNHNV and CDR2 is YYDKDF in the germline V gene (reference sequence). The CDR3 runs 12 residues. CDR3 nucleotides: TGTGCCACCAGCAAAATTGGGACTGAAGCTTCCTTT. It codes for CATSKIGTEASF.

V gene TRBV7-2 combines with J gene TRBJ1-5; TRBD1 aligns across 9 bases. Germline CDR1 reads SGHTA; CDR2 reads FQGNSA. This CDR3 has 15 amino acids. V shed 5 bases and J 4 bases; nucleotides not matched to a gene: 6. The chain's CDR3 is CASSLGTGKNQPQHF. The CDR3 DNA sequence: TGTGCCAGCAGCCTGGGGACAGGGAAGAATCAGCCCCAGCATTTT.

The J gene is TRBJ1-1, the V gene TRBV15; D may be TRBD1 (6 bases). The germline CDR1 and CDR2 sequences are LNHNV and YYDKDF (reference sequence). The CDR3 consists of 16 residues. Trimming removed 0 bases at V and 5 bases at J, with 16 bases between. Here the CDR3 reads CATSRDYWGRSTEAFF. In nucleotides, the CDR3 is TGTGCCACCAGCAGAGATTATTGGGGGCGATCAACTGAAGCTTTCTTT. The entire variable domain, with the rest obtained from reference TRBV15 and TRBJ1-1, is as follows: DAMVIQNPRYQVTQFGKPVTLSCSQTLNHNVMYWYQQKSSQAPKLLFHYYDKDFNNEADTPDNFQSRRPNTSFCFLDIRSPGLGDTAMYLCATSRDYWGRSTEAFFGQGTRLTVV.

The gene calls are TRBV7-2 and TRBJ2-7; maybe TRBD2 (5 bases). The CDR3 is 14 residues long. Per germline, CDR1 SGHTA and CDR2 FQGNSA. V was cut by 4 bases and J by 0 bases, with 10 bases left in between. CDR3 residues: CASSSRESSYEQYF. CDR3 in DNA: TGTGCCAGCAGCTCAAGGGAGAGCTCCTACGAGCAGTACTTC.

The V gene is TRBV19, the J gene TRBJ1-1, with TRBD1 matching 7 bases. CDR3 length equals 15 residues. The germline CDR1 and CDR2 sequences are LNHDA and SQIVND (reference sequence). V shed 4 bases, J shed 1 base, and the junction held 6 bases outside the gene matches. The CDR3, as DNA: TGTGCCAGTAGTACCCACTCAGGGGGGAACACTGAAGCTTTCTTT. Translation: CASSTHSGGNTEAFF.

The rearrangement links TRBV6-1 to TRBJ1-4; D uncertain. The CDR3 totals 13 residues. Germline values: CDR1 MNHNS, CDR2 SASEGT. The V end was cut by 8 bases, the J end by 4 bases, with 11 bases between. The CDR3 sequence is CASSVLRNEKLFF. The CDR3 DNA is TGTGCCAGCTCGGTGTTGCGTAATGAAAAACTGTTTTTT.

The rearrangement uses TRBV7-2 and TRBJ2-7; no firm D call. The CDR3 runs to 11 residues. The germline CDR1 and CDR2 sequences are SGHTA and FQGNSA. V was pared by 1 base and J by 7 bases, with 5 bases between. This CDR3 is CASSLEREQYF. For the CDR3, the DNA is TGTGCCAGCAGCTTAGAGAGGGAGCAGTACTTC.

The gene calls are TRBV10-3 and TRBJ2-7, with a tentative D call TRBD1 (6 bases). The CDR3 has 13 amino acids. V lost 2 bases, J lost 3 bases, and 8 bases lay in between. The germline V gene has CDR1 ENHRY and CDR2 SYGVKD. This CDR3 is CAISEGDNYEQYV. The CDR3 DNA follows: TGTGCCATCAGTGAGGGGGACAACTACGAGCAGTACGTC.

This clone has more than one count but fewer than ten. This chain uses TRBV6-1 with TRBJ2-1; no clear D. Germline V CDR1 and CDR2: MNHNS, SASEGT. V lost 1 base and J 7 bases, leaving 2 bases between the germline ends. There are 11 residues in the CDR3. The CDR3 spells CASSEGNEQFF. CDR3 nucleotides: TGTGCCAGCAGTGAAGGGAATGAGCAGTTCTTC.

The chain recombines TRBV20-1 with TRBJ1-1; tentative D call: TRBD1 (6 bases). Per the germline V gene, CDR1 is DFQATT and CDR2 is SNEGSKA (reference sequence). This CDR3 contains 11 residues. Between the trimmed V and J ends, which lost 4 bases and 6 bases, there was a span of 9 bases. In DNA, the CDR3 is TGCAGTGCTAAGGACAGTCCTGAAGCTTTCTTT. Residues: CSAKDSPEAFF.

The genes are TRBV5-4 and TRBJ2-3, with D possibly being TRBD1 (6 bases). Germline V gene data show CDR1 as SGHNT and CDR2 as YYREEE (reference sequence). V dropped 4 bases and J dropped 0 bases, with 21 bases sitting between them. CDR3 length equals 18 residues. CDR3 coding DNA: TGTGCCAGCAGCCTTCAGACGGGACAAATTTATAGCACAGATACGCAGTATTTT. The encoded protein is CASSLQTGQIYSTDTQYF.